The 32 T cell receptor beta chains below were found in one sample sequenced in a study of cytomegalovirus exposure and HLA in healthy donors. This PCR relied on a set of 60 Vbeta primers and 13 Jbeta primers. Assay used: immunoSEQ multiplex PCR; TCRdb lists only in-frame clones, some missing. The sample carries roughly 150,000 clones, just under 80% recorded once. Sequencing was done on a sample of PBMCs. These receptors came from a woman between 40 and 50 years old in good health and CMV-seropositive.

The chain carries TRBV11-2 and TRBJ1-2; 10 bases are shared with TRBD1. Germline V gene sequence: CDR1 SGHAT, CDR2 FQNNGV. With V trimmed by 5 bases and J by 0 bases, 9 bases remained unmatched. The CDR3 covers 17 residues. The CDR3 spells CASSPTGGEPSNYGYTF. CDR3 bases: TGTGCCAGCAGCCCGACAGGGGGCGAACCTTCTAACTATGGCTACACCTTC.

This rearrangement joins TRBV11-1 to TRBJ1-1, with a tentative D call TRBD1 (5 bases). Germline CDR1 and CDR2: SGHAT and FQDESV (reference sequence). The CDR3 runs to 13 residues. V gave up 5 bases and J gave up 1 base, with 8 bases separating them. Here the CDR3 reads CASSKQENTEAFF. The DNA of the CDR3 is TGTGCCAGCAGCAAACAGGAGAACACTGAAGCTTTCTTT. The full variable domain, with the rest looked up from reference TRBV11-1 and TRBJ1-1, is EAEVAQSPRYKITEKSQAVAFWCDPISGHATLYWYRQILGQGPELLVQFQDESVVDDSQLPKDRFSAERLKGVDSTLKIQPAELGDSAMYLCASSKQENTEAFFGQGTRLTVV.

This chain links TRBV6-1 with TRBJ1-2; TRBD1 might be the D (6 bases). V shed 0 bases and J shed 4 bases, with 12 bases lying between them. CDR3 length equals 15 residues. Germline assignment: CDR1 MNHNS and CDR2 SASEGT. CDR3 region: CASSEAAGVAYGYTF. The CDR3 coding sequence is TGTGCCAGCAGTGAAGCGGCAGGGGTGGCCTATGGCTACACCTTC.

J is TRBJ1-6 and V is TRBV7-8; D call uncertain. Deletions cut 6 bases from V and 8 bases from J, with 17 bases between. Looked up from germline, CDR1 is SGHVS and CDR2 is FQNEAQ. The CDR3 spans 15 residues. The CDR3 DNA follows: TGTGCCAGCAGATTAAGAAGCCGGTCGGATTCACCCCTCCACTTT. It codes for CASRLRSRSDSPLHF.

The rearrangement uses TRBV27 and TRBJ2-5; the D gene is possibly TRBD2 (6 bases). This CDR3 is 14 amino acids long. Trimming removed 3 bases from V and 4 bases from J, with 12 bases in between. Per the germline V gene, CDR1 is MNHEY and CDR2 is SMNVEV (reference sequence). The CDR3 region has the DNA TGTGCCAGCAGTTTGTGGGGGGTTGGAGAGACCCAGTACTTC. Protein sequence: CASSLWGVGETQYF.

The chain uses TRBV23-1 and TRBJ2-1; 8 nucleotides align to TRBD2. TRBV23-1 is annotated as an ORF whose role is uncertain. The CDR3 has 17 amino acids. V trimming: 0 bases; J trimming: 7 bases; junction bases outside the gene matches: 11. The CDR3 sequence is CASSQSLLAGGRNEQFF. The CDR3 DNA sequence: TGCGCCAGCAGTCAATCTTTGCTGGCGGGGGGCCGGAATGAGCAGTTCTTC.

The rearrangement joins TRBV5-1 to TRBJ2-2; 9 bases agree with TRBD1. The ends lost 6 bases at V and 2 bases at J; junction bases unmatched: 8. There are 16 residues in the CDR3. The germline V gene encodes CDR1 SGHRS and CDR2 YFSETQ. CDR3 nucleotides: TGCGCCAGCAAGACAGGGGGGCAAATTAACACCGGGGAGCTGTTTTTT. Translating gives CASKTGGQINTGELFF.

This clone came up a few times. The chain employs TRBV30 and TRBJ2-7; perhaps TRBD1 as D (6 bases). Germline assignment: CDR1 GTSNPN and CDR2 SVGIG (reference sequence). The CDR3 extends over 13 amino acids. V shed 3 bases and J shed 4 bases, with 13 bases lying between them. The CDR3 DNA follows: TGTGCCTGGAGCAGGGGAGCTTTGTACGAGCAGTACTTC. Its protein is CAWSRGALYEQYF.

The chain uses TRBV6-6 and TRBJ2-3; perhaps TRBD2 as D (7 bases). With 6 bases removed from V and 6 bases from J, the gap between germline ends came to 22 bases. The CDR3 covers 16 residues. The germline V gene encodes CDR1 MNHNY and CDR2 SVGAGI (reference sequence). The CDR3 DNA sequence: TGTGCCAGCAGCCCGGGGGTGGTCCGGGGGGCTGATACGCAGTATTTT. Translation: CASSPGVVRGADTQYF.

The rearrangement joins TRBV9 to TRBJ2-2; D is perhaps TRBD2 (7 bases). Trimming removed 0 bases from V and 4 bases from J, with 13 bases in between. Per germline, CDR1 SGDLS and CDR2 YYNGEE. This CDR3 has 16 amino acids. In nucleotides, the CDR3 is TGTGCCAGCAGCGTAGTATCGGGGGGCGGCACCGGGGAGCTGTTTTTT. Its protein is CASSVVSGGGTGELFF.

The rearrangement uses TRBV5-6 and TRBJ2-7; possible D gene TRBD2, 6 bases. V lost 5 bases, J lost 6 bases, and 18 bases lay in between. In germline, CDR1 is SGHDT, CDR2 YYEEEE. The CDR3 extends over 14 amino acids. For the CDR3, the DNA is TGTGCCAGCAGTCGCGGTGGCGGGGCGGGCGAGCAGTACTTC. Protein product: CASSRGGGAGEQYF.

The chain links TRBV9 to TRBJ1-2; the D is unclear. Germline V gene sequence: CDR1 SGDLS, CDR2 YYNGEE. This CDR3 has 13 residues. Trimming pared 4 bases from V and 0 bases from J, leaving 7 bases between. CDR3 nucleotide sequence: TGTGCCAGCAGCCAACAGACTAACTATGGCTACACCTTC. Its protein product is CASSQQTNYGYTF.

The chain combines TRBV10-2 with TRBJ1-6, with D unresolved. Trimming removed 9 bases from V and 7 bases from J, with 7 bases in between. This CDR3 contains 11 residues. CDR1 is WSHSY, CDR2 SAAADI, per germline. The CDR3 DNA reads TGCGCCAGACTCTTAAATTCACCCCTCCACTTT. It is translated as CARLLNSPLHF.

CDR3 nucleotide sequence: TGTGCCAGCAGCTTCCAAGGGGTAGCCTACGAGCAGTACTTC. This sequence encodes CASSFQGVAYEQYF. The J gene is TRBJ2-7, the V gene TRBV7-9, with D possibly matching TRBD1 (5 bases). The CDR3 extends over 14 amino acids. Between the trimmed V and J ends, which lost 3 bases and 2 bases, there was a span of 11 bases. The germline gives CDR1 SEHNR, CDR2 FQNEAQ (reference sequence).

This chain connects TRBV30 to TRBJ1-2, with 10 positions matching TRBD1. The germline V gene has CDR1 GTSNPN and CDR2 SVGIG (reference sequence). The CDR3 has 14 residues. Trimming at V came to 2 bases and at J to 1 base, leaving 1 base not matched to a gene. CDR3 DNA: TGTGCCTGGAGTCGGGACAGGGGTAACTATGGCTACACCTTC. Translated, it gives CAWSRDRGNYGYTF.

The CDR3 reads CASSDRTSSGNTIYF. DNA of the CDR3: TGTGCCAGCAGTGACAGGACAAGCTCTGGAAACACCATATATTTT. The J gene is TRBJ1-3, the V gene TRBV25-1; a weak D match, TRBD1 (5 bases). CDR3 size: 15 residues. The germline CDR1 and CDR2 sequences are MGHDK and SYGVNS. V was cut by 3 bases and J by 0 bases, with 9 bases left in between.

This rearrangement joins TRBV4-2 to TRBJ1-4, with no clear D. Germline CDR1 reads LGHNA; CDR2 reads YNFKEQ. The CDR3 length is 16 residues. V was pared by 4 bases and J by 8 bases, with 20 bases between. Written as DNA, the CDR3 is TGTGCCAGCAGCCTAACAGCAATTTGGATGTGGGAAAAACTGTTTTTT. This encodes CASSLTAIWMWEKLFF.

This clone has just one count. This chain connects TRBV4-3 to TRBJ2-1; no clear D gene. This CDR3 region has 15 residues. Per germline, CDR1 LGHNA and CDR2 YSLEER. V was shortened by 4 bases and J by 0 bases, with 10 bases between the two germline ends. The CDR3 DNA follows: TGCGCCAGCAGCCTGACTTGGTTCTCCTACAATGAGCAGTTCTTC. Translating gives CASSLTWFSYNEQFF.

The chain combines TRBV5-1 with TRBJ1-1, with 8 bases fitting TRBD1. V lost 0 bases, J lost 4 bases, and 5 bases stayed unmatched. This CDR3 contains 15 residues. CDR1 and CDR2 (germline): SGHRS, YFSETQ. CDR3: CASSLVLGTGTEAFF. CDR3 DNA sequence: TGCGCCAGCAGCTTGGTTTTAGGGACAGGCACTGAAGCTTTCTTT.

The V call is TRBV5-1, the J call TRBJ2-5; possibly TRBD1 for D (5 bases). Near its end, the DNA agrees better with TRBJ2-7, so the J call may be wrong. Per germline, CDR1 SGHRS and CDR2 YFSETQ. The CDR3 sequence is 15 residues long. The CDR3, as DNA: TGCGCCAGCAGCTTGCTCCAGGGCAAAGCAGGCGAGCAGTACTTC. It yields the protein CASSLLQGKAGEQYF.

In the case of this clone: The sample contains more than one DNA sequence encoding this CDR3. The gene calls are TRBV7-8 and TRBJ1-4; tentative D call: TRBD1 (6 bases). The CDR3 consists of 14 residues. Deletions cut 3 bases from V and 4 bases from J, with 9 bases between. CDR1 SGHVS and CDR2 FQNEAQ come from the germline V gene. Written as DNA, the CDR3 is TGTGCCAGCAGCTTCGGCAGGGGTAATGAAAAACTGTTTTTT. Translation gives CASSFGRGNEKLFF.

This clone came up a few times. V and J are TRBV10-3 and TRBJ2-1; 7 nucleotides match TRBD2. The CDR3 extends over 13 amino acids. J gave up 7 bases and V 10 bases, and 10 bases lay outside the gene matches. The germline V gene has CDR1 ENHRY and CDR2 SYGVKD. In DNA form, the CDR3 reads TGTGCCACCATGGCTAGCGGCGTTAATGAGCAGTTCTTC. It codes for CATMASGVNEQFF.

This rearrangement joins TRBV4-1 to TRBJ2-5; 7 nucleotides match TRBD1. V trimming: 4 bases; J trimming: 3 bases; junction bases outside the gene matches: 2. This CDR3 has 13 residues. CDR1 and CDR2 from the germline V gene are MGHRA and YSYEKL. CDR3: CASSPGQKETQYF. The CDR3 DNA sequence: TGCGCCAGCAGCCCGGGACAGAAAGAGACCCAGTACTTC.

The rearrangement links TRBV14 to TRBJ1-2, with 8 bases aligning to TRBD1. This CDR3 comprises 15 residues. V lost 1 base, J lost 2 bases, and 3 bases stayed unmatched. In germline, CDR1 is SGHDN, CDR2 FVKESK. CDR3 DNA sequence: TGTGCCAGCAGCCAAGGTCGACAGGGGAACTATGGCTACACCTTC. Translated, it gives CASSQGRQGNYGYTF.

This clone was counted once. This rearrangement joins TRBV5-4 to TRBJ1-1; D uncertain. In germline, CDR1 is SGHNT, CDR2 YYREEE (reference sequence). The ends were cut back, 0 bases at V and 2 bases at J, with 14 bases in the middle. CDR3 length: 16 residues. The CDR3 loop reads CASSLDPVSPNTEAFF. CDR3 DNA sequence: TGTGCCAGCAGCTTGGATCCTGTGAGTCCCAACACTGAAGCTTTCTTT.

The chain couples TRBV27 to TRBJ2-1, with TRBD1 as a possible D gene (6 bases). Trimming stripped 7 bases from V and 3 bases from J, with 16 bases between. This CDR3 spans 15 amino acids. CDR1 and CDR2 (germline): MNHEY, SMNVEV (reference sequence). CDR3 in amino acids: CASTTGTLVYNEQFF. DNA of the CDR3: TGTGCCAGCACAACCGGGACACTGGTCTACAATGAGCAGTTCTTC.

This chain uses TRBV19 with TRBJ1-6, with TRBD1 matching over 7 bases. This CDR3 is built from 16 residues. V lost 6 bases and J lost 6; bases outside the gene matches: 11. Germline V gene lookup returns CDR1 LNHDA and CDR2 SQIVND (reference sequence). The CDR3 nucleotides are TGTGCCAGTAGGAGGGACAGTGAGGTGGGTAATTCACCCCTCCACTTT. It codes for CASRRDSEVGNSPLHF.

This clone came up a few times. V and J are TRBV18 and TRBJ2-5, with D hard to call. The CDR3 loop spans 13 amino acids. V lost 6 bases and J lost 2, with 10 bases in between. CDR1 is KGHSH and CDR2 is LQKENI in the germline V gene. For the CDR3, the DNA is TGTGCCAGCTCGCTCGGGTATCAAGAGACCCAGTACTTC. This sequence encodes CASSLGYQETQYF.

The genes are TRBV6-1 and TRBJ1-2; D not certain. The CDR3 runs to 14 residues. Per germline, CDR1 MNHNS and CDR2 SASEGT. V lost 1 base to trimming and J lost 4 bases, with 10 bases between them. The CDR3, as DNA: TGTGCCAGCAGTGAAGTGCCCGGGGTCTATGGCTACACCTTC. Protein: CASSEVPGVYGYTF.

The CDR3 DNA follows: TGTGCCAGCAGTACCAACAGGGGGTACGAGCAGTACTTC. This sequence encodes CASSTNRGYEQYF. The gene calls are TRBV6-5 and TRBJ2-7, with 8 nucleotides matching TRBD1. Trimming cost V 5 bases and J 4 bases; bases outside gene matches: 4. CDR3 length equals 13 residues. Germline V gene data show CDR1 as MNHEY and CDR2 as SVGAGI.

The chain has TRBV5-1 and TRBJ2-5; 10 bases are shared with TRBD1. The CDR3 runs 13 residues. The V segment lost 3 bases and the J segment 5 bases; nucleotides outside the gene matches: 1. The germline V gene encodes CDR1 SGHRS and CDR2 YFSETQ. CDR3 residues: CASSSGQGETQYF. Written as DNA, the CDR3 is TGCGCCAGCAGCTCGGGACAGGGGGAGACCCAGTACTTC. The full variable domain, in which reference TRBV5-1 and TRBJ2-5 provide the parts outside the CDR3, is KAGVTQTPRYLIKTRGQQVTLSCSPISGHRSVSWYQQTPGQGLQFLFEYFSETQRNKGNFPGRFSGRQFSNSRSEMNVSTLELGDSALYLCASSSGQGETQYFGPGTRLLVL.

DNA for the CDR3: TGTGCCAGCAGCGCGCAGGGGGGTGAAGCTTTCTTT. It encodes CASSAQGGEAFF. The genes are TRBV7-6 and TRBJ1-1; 7 bases line up with TRBD1. Trimming at V came to 5 bases and at J to 7 bases, leaving 4 bases not matched to a gene. Germline lookup yields CDR1 SGHVS and CDR2 FNYEAQ. The CDR3 totals 12 residues.